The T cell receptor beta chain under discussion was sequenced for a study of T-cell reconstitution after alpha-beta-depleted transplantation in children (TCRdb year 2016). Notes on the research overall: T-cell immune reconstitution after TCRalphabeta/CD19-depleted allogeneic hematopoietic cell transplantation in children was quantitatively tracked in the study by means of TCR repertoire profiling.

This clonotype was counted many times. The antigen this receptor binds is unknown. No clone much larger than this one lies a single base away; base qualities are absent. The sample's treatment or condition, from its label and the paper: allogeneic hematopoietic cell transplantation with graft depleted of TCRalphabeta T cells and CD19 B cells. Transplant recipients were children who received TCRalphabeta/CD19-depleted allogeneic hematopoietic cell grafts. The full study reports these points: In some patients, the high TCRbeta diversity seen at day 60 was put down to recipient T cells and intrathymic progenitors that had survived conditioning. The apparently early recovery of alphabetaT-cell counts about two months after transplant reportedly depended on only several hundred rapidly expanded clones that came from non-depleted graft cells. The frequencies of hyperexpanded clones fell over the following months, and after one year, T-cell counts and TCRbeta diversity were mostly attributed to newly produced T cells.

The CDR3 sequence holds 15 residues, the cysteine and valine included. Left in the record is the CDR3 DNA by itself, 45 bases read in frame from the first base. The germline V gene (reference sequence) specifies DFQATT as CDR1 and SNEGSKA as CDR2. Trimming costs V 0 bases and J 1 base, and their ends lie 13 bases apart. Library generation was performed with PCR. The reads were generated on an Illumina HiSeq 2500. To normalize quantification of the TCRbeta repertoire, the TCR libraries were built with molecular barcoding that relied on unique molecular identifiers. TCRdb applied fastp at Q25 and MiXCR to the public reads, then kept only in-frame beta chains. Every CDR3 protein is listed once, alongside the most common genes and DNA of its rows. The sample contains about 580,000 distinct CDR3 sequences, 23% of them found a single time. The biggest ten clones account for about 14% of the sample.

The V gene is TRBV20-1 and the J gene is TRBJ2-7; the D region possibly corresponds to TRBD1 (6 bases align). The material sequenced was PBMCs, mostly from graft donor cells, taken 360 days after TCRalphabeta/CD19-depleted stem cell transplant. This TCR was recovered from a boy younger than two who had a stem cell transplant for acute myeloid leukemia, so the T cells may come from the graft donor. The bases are TGCAGTGCTAGAGATCGGGCAGGGGTTTCCTACGAGCAGTACGTC. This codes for CSARDRAGVSYEQYV.